A single sample gave rise to the 8 T cell receptor beta chains below, sequenced in a study of T cell responses to AZD1222 COVID-19 vaccine. Generated by immunoSEQ multiplex PCR, the TCRdb table keeps only in-frame clones and is missing some. The sample records 150,000 to 200,000 clones, around 88% being singletons. The material was peripheral blood, obtained 28 days after the second AZD1222 dose. These receptors were collected from an adult who received the AZD1222 COVID-19 vaccine.

This sequence joins TRBV4-1 and TRBJ2-5, with D hard to call. Per the germline V gene, CDR1 is MGHRA and CDR2 is YSYEKL. V was pared by 1 base and J by 0 bases, with 9 bases between. The CDR3 is made up of 15 amino acids. This chain's CDR3 is CASSQVFTHQETQYF. DNA of the CDR3: TGCGCCAGCAGCCAAGTTTTCACACACCAAGAGACCCAGTACTTC.

The chain has TRBV7-2 and TRBJ2-1; D ambiguous. This CDR3 has 15 amino acids. Trimming cost V 0 bases and J 6 bases, with 12 bases left between them. From germline, CDR1 is SGHTA and CDR2 FQGNSA. The CDR3 spells CASSLAYVGSNEQFF. CDR3 DNA sequence: TGTGCCAGCAGCTTAGCGTATGTAGGCAGCAATGAGCAGTTCTTC. Full variable domain (remainder filled in from reference TRBV7-2 and TRBJ2-1): GAGVSQSPSNKVTEKGKDVELRCDPISGHTALYWYRQSLGQGLEFLIYFQGNSAPDKSGLPSDRFSAERTGGSVSTLTIQRTQQEDSAVYLCASSLAYVGSNEQFFGPGTRLTVL.

V is TRBV27 and J is TRBJ2-3; D remains ambiguous. The ends were cut back, 1 base at V and 2 bases at J, with 4 bases in the middle. This CDR3 contains 13 residues. Germline-derived CDR1 and CDR2 are MNHEY and SMNVEV (reference sequence). In DNA form, the CDR3 reads TGTGCCAGCAGTTTATTTTTCACAGATACGCAGTATTTT. Protein product: CASSLFFTDTQYF.

The rearrangement uses TRBV11-2 and TRBJ1-3; TRBD1 is a possible D gene (5 bases). CDR3 length: 14 residues. Germline values: CDR1 SGHAT, CDR2 FQNNGV. Trimming removed 5 bases at V and 2 bases at J, with 10 bases between. CDR3 residues: CASSQSGTGNTIYF. CDR3 DNA: TGTGCCAGCAGCCAGTCAGGGACTGGAAACACCATATATTTT.

V usage is TRBV11-2 and J usage is TRBJ1-6; a possible D gene is TRBD1 (5 bases). Per germline, CDR1 SGHAT and CDR2 FQNNGV. The CDR3 runs to 14 residues. The V gene lost 5 bases and the J gene lost 10 bases, with 15 bases spanning the gap. This CDR3 is CASSPTGEGSPLHF. The CDR3 nucleotides are TGTGCCAGCAGCCCAACGGGGGAGGGGTCACCCCTCCACTTT.

The chain combines TRBV7-9 with TRBJ1-3; no firm D call. V was clipped by 4 bases and J by 0 bases, with 7 bases between them. This CDR3 comprises 14 residues. Looked up from germline, CDR1 is SEHNR and CDR2 is FQNEAQ (reference sequence). Written as DNA, the CDR3 is TGTGCCAGCAGCTCGACTAACTCTGGAAACACCATATATTTT. It specifies CASSSTNSGNTIYF.

CDR3 nucleotide sequence: TGTGCCAGCAGTAGGGACAGGGGGAGGAACACTGAAGCTTTCTTT. It codes for CASSRDRGRNTEAFF. The chain employs TRBV6-5 and TRBJ1-1, with 11 bases that match TRBD1. V was pared by 5 bases and J by 1 base, with 3 bases of the junction left unmatched. CDR3 length equals 15 residues. CDR1 is MNHEY, CDR2 SVGAGI, per germline.

This chain uses TRBV11-2 with TRBJ2-7; D unclear. The V gene's germline CDR1 is SGHAT and CDR2 FQNNGV. CDR3 size: 12 residues. V was clipped by 1 base and J by 7 bases, with 8 bases between them. The CDR3 loop reads CASSLVGVEQYF. CDR3 in DNA: TGTGCCAGCAGCTTAGTGGGTGTTGAGCAGTACTTC.